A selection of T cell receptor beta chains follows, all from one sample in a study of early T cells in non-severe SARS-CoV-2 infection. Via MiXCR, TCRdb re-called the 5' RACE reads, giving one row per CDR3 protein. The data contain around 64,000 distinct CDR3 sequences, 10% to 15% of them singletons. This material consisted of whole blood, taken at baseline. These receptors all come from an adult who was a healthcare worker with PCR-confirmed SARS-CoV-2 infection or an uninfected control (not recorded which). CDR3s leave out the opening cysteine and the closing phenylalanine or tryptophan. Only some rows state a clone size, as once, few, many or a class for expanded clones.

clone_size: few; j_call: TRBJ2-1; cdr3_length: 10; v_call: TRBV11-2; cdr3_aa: ASRPQLQEQF
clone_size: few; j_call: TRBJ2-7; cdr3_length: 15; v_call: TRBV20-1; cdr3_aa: SARSFDRRRGRYEQY
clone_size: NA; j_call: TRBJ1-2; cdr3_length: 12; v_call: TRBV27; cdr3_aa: ASSQTAGIYGYT
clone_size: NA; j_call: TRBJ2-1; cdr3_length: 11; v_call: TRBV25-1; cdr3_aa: ASSESPRNEQF
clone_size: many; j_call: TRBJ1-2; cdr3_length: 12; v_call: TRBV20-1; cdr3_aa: SARNLNQGYGYT
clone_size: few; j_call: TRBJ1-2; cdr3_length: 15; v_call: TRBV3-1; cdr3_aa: ASSLDRDSWLLDGYT
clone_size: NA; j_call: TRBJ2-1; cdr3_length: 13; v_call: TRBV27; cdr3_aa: ASRASENSYNEQF
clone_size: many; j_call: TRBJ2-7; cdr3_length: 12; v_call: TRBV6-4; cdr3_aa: ASSELAGGYEQY
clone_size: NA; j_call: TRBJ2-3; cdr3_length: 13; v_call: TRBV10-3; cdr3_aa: AISAGQAEADTQY
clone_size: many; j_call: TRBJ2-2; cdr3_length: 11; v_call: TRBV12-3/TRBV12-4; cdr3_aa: ASNGQRGGELF
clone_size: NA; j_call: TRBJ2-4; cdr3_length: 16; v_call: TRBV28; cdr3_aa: ASSAPGLAGGPSYIQY
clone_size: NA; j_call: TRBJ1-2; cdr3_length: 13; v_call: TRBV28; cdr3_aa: ASSPRGPGDYGYT
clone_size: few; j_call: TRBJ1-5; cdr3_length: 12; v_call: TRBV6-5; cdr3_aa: ASRETGNNQPQH
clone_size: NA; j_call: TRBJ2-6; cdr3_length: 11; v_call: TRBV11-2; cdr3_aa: ASSPSGANVLT
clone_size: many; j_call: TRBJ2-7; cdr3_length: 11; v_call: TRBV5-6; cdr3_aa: ASSLTRIYEQY
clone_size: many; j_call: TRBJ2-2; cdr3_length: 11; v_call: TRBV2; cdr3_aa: ASNQQNTGELF
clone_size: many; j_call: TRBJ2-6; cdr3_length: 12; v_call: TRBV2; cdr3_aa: ASEGGAGANVLT
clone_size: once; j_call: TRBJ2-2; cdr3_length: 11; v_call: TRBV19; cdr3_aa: ASSPGAAGELF
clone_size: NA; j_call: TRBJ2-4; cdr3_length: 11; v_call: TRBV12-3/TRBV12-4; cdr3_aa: ASSFGAGNIQY
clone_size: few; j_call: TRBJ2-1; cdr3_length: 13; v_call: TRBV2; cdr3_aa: ASITGTSGYNEQF
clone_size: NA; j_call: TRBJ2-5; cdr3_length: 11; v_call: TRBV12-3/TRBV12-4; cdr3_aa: ASSLRHQETQY
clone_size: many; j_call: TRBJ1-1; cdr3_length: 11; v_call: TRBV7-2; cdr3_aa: ASSLGWSTEAF
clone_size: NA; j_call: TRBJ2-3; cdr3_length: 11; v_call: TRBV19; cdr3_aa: ASRASGTDTQY
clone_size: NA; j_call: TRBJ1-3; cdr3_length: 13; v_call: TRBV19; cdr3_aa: ASRKPTGAGNTIY
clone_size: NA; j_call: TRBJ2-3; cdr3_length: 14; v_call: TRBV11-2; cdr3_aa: ASSFPRAGALDTQY
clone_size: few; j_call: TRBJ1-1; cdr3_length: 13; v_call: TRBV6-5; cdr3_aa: ASSYSGQGNTEAF
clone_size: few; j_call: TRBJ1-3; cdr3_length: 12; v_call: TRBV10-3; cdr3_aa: AIRVSSSGNTIY
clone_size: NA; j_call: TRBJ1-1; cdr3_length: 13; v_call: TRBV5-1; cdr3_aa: ASSLFPGANTEAF
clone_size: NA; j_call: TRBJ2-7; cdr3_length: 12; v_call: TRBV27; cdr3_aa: ASSLWGSTYEQY
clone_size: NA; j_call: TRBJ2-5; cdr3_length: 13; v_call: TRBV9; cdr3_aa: ASSGGLAQQETQY
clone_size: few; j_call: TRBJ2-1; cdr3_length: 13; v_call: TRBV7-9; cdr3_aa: ASSLTSGRLNEQF
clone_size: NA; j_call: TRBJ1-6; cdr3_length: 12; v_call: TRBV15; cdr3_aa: ATSPAHSSSPLH
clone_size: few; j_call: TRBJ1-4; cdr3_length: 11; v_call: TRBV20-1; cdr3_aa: SARPDGGEKLF
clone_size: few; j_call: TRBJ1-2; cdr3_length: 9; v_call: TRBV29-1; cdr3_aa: SVQGNYGYT
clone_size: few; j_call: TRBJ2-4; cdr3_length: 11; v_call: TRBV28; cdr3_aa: ASSFAGENIQY
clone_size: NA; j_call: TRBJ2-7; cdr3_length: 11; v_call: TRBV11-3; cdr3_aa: ASSLYDSYEQY
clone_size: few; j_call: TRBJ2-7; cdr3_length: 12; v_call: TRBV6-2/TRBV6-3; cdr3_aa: ASSYLPGGQEQY
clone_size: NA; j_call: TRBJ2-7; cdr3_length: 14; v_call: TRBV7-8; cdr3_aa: ASSLVASPGYYEQY
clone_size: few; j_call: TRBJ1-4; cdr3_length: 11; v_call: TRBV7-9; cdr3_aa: ASSREKREKLF
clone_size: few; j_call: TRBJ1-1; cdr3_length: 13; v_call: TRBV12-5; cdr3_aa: ASGLVLGQGTEAF
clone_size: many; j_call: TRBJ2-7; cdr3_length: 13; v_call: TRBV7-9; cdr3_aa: ASSLSARAGEEQY
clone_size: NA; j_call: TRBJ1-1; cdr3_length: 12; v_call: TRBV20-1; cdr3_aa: SAPRTGRDTEAF
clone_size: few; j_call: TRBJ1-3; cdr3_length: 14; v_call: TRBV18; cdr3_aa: ASSKGRDNPGNTIY
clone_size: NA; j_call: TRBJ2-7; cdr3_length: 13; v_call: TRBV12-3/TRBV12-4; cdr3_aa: ASSLAGPDTYEQY
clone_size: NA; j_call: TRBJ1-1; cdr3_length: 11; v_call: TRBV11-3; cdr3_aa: ASSWTTNTEAF
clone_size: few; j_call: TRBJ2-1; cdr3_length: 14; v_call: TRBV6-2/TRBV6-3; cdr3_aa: ASSLGTSGSYNEQF
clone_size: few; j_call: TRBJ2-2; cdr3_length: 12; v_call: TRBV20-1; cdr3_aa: SASNPSNTGELF
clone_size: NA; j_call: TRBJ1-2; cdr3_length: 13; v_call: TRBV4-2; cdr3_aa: ASSQGTGNNYGYT
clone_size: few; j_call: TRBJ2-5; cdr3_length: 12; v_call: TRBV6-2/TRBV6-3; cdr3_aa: ASSDLGGPETQY
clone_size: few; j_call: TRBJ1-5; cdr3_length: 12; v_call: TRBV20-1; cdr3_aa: SARARQLNQPQH
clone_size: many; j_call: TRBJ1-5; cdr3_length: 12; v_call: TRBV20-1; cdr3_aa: SAVQGAVGQPQH
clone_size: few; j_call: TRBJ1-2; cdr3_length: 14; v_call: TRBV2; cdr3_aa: ASSEADGRGGYGYT
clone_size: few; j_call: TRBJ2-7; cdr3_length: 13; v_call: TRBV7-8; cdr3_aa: ASSLTGTSGSEQY
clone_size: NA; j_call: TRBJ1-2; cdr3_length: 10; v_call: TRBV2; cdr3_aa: ASAGDDYGYT
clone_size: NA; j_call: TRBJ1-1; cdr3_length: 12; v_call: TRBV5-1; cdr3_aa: ASRTGTAFTEAF
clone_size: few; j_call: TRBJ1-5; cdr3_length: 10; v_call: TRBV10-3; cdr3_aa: ASSSGNQPQH
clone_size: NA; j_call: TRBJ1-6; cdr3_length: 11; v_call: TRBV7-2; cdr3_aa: ASSLDGRSPLH
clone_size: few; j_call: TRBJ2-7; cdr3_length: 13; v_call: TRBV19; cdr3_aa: ASSNQIGDAAEQY
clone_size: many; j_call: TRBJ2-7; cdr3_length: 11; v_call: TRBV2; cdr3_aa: AGAGIPTYEQY
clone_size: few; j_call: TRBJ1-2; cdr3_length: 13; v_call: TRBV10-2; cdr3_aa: ASSLMTTSLNGYT